This T cell receptor (beta chain) derives from a study of PD-1 blockade in classical Hodgkin lymphoma. Profiling relied on immunoSEQ multiplex PCR, and the TCRdb table lists in-frame clones only, not all of them. Of approximately 31,000 clones in the sample, about 81% are singletons; the top ten hold approximately 0.8%. Stated time point: cycle 4 day 1 (C4D1), after 6 weeks of nivolumab. Every patient was affected by relapse after autologous stem cell transplantation, while exposure to brentuximab vedotin was not uniform. Purified CD4+ T cells were obtained from thawed PBMCs through magnetic negative selection. The CDR3 is made up of 14 amino acids. Germline assignment: CDR1 MNHNY and CDR2 SVGAGI (reference sequence). V lost 2 bases and J 3 bases, leaving 7 bases between the germline ends.

This chain links TRBV6-6 with TRBJ2-2; no clear D gene. This receptor was obtained from a human donor with classical Hodgkin lymphoma. The source material was CD4+ T cells from blood, sampled before the fourth cycle of nivolumab. The CDR3 nucleotides read TGTGCCAGCAGTTACGTCGGGTACACCGGGGAGCTGTTTTTT. Its protein product is CASSYVGYTGELFF.